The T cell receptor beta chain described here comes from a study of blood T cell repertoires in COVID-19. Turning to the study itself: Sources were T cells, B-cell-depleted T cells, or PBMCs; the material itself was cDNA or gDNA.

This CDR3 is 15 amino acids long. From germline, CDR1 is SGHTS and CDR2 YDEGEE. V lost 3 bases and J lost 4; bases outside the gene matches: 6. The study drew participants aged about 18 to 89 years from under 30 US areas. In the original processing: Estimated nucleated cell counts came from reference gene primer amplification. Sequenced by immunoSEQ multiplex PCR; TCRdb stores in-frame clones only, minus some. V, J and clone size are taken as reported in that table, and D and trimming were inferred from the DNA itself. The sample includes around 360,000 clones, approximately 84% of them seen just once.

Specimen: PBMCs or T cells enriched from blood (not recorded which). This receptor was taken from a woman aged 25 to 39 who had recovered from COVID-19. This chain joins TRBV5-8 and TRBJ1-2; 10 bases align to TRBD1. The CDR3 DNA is TGTGCCAGCAGCTCCCGGACAGGGGGAGGCTATGGCTACACCTTC. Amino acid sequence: CASSSRTGGGYGYTF.